This T cell receptor (beta chain) was recorded in a study of blood T cell repertoires in COVID-19. About the study: Acute-phase and convalescent COVID-19 samples originated in the United States, Italy and Spain. T cells, B-cell-depleted T cells, or PBMCs supplied cDNA or gDNA.

The repertoire was sequenced with immunoSEQ multiplex PCR; TCRdb's copy has only in-frame clones and lacks some. The sample lists about 140,000 clones, about 80% seen once, with 5% to 7.5% in the top ten. This clone was detected only a few times. The CDR3 is 15 residues long. Trimming removed 5 bases from V and 4 bases from J, with 17 bases in between. Germline assignment: CDR1 SEHNR and CDR2 FQNEAQ (reference sequence). The sample comprised peripheral blood. V is TRBV7-9 and J is TRBJ2-5; tentative D call: TRBD1 (5 bases). The receptor was derived from a human donor in a cohort sampled during active COVID-19. The CDR3 nucleotides are TGTGCCAGCAGCCTCAGGGCCCCTTCAGGAGAGACCCAGTACTTC. It codes for CASSLRAPSGETQYF.